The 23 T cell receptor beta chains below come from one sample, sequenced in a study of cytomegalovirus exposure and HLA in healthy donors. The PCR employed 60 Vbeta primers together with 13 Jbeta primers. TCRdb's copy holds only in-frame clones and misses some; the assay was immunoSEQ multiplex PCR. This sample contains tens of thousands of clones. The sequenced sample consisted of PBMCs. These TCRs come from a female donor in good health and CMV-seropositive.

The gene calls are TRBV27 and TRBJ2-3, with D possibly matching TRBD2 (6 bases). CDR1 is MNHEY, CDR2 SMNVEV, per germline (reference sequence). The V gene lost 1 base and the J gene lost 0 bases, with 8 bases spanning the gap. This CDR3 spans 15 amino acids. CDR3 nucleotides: TGTGCCAGCAGTTTATTCGGAGGGAGCACAGATACGCAGTATTTT. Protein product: CASSLFGGSTDTQYF.

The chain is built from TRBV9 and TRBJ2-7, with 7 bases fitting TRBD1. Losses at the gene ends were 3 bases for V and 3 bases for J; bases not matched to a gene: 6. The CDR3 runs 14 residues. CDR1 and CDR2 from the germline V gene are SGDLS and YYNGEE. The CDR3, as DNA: TGTGCCAGCAGCGCCTCCGGGACAGTCTACGAGCAGTACTTC. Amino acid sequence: CASSASGTVYEQYF.

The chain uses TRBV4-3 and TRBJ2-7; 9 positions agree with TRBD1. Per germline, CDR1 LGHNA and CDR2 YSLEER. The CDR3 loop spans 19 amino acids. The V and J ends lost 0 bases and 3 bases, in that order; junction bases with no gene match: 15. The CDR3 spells CASSQDLNSGTGTYYEQYF. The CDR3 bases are TGCGCCAGCAGCCAAGACCTAAACTCCGGGACAGGGACCTACTACGAGCAGTACTTC.

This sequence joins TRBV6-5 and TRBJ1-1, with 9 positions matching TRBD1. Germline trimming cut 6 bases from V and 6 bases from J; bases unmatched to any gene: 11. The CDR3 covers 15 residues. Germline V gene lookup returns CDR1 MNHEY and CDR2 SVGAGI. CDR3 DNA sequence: TGTGCCAGCAGACCCCGCACAGGGGGCATTGCTGAAGCTTTCTTT. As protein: CASRPRTGGIAEAFF.

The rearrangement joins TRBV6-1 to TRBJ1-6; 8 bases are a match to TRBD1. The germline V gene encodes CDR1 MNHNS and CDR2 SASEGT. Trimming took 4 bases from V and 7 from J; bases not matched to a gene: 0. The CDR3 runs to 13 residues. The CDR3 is CASSGDRNSPLHF. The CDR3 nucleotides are TGTGCCAGCAGTGGGGACAGGAATTCACCCCTCCACTTT.

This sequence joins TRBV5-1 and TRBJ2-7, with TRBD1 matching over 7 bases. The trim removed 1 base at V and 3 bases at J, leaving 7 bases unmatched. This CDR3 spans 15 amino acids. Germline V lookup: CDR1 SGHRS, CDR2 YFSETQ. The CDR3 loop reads CASSLSTGALYEQYF. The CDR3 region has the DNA TGCGCCAGCAGCTTGTCCACAGGGGCGCTCTACGAGCAGTACTTC.

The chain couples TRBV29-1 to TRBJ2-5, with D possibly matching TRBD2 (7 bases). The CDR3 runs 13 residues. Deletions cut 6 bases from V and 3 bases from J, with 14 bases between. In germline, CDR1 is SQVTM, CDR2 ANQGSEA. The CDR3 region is CSVGAGTKETQYF. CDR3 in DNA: TGCAGCGTGGGGGCCGGGACTAAAGAGACCCAGTACTTC.

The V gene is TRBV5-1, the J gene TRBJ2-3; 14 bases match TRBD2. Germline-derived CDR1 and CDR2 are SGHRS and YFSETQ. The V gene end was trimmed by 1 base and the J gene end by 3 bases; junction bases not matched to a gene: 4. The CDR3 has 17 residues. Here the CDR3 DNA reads TGCGCCAGCAGCTTGCGACTAGCGGGGGGGCGTACAGATACGCAGTATTTT. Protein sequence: CASSLRLAGGRTDTQYF.

The CDR3 loop is CASSPDRRYEQYF. For the CDR3, the DNA is TGCGCCAGCAGCCCAGACAGGAGGTACGAGCAGTACTTC. The chain is built from TRBV5-1 and TRBJ2-7; perhaps TRBD1 as D (6 bases). Germline CDR1 SGHRS, CDR2 YFSETQ. The CDR3 is made up of 13 amino acids. Trimming removed 4 bases at V and 4 bases at J, with 12 bases between.

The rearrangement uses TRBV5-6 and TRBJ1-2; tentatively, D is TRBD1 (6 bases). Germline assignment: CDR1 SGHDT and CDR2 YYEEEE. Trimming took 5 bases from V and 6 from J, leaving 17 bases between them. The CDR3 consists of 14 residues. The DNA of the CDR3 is TGTGCCAGCAGTCTCTGGGGGCGGGCGGATGGCTACACCTTC. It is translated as CASSLWGRADGYTF.

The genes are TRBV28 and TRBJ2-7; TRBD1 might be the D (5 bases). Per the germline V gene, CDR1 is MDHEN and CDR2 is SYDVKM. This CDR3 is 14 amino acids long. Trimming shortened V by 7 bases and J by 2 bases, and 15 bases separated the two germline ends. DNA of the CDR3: TGTGCCAGCACCGACTCGGACATGCCCTACGAGCAGTACTTC. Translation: CASTDSDMPYEQYF. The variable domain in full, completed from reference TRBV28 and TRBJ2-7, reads DVKVTQSSRYLVKRTGEKVFLECVQDMDHENMFWYRQDPGLGLRLIYFSYDVKMKEKGDIPEGYSVSREKKERFSLILESASTNQTSMYLCASTDSDMPYEQYFGPGTRLTVT.

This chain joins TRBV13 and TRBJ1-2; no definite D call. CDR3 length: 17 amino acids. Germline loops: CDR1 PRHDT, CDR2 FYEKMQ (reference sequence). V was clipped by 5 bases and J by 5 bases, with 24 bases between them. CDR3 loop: CASSPTTRRVWGYGYTF. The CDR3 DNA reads TGTGCCAGCAGCCCGACGACAAGGAGGGTCTGGGGTTATGGCTACACCTTC.

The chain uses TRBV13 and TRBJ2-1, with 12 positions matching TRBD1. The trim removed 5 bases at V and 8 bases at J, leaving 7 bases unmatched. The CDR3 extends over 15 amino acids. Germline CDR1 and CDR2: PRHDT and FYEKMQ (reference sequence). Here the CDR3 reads CASSGRDRGLYEQFF. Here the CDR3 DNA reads TGTGCCAGCAGCGGCCGGGACAGGGGGCTTTATGAGCAGTTCTTC. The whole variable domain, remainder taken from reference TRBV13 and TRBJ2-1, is AAGVIQSPRHLIKEKRETATLKCYPIPRHDTVYWYQQGPGQDPQFLISFYEKMQSDKGSIPDRFSAQQFSDYHSELNMSSLELGDSALYFCASSGRDRGLYEQFFGPGTRLTVL.

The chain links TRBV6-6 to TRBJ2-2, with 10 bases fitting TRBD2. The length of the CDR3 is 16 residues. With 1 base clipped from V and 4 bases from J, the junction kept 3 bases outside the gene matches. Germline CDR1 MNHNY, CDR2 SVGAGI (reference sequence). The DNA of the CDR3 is TGTGCCAGCAGTTACTGGGCTAGCGGGGGCACCGGGGAGCTGTTTTTT. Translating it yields CASSYWASGGTGELFF.

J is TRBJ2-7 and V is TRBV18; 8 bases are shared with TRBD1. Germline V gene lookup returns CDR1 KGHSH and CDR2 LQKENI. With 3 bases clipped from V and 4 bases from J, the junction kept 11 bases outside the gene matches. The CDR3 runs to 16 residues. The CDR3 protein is CASSPTGATRVYEQYF. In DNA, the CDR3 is TGTGCCAGCTCACCGACAGGGGCAACCAGGGTTTACGAGCAGTACTTC.

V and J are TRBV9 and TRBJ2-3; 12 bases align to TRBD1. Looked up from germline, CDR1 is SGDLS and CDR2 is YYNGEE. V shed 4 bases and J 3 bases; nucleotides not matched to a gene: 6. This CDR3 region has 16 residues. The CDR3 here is CASSKRDRGRTDTQYF. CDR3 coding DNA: TGTGCCAGCAGCAAACGGGACAGGGGGCGGACAGATACGCAGTATTTT. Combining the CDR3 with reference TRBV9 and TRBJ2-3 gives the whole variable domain DSGVTQTPKHLITATGQRVTLRCSPRSGDLSVYWYQQSLDQGLQFLIQYYNGEERAKGNILERFSAQQFPDLHSELNLSSLELGDSALYFCASSKRDRGRTDTQYFGPGTRLTVL.

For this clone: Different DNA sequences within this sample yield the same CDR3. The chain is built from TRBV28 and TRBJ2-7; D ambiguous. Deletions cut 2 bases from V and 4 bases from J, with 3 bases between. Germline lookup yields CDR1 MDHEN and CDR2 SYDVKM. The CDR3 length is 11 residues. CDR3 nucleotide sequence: TGTGCCAGCAGTTTACGGTACGAGCAGTACTTC. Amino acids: CASSLRYEQYF.

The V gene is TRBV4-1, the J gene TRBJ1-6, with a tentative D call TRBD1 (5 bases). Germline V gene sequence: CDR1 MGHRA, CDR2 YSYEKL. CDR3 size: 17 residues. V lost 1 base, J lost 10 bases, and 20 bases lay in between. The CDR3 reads CASSQALQDSQRSPLHF. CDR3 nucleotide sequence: TGCGCCAGCAGCCAAGCGTTACAGGATTCACAAAGATCACCCCTCCACTTT.

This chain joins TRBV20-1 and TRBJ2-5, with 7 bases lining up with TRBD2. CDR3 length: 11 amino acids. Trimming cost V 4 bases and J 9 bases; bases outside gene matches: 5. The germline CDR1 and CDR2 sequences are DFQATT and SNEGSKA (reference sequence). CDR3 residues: CSATGGGAQYF. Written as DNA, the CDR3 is TGCAGTGCTACGGGGGGAGGGGCCCAGTACTTC.

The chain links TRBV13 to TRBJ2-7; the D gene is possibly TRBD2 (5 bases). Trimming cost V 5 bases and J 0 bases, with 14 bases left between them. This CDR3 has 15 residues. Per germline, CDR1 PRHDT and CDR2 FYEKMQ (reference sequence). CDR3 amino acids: CASSHEGRSSYEQYF. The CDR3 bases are TGTGCCAGCAGCCACGAGGGCCGAAGCTCCTACGAGCAGTACTTC. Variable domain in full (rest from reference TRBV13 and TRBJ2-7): AAGVIQSPRHLIKEKRETATLKCYPIPRHDTVYWYQQGPGQDPQFLISFYEKMQSDKGSIPDRFSAQQFSDYHSELNMSSLELGDSALYFCASSHEGRSSYEQYFGPGTRLTVT.

DNA of the CDR3: TGCGCCAGCAGCCAAGGGGTGGCTAGCGGGGGGGCCGCTGTAGCAGATACGCAGTATTTT. Protein product: CASSQGVASGGAAVADTQYF. The V call is TRBV4-3, the J call TRBJ2-3, with 12 bases matching TRBD2. Trimming took 1 base from V and 4 from J; bases not matched to a gene: 15. Germline V gene sequence: CDR1 LGHNA, CDR2 YSLEER. This CDR3 region has 20 residues.

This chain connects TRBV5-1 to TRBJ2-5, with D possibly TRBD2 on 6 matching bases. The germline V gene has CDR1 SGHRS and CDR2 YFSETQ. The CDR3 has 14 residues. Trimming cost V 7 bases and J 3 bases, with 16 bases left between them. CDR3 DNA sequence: TGCGCCAGCGCCTCTGCTGGAGGGAAAGAGACCCAGTACTTC. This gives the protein CASASAGGKETQYF.

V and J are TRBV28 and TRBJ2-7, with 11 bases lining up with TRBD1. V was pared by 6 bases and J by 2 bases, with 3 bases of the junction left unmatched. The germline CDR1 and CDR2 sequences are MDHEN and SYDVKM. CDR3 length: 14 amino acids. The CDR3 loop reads CASRTGQGAYEQYF. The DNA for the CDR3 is TGTGCCAGCAGGACGGGACAGGGGGCCTACGAGCAGTACTTC.